This paragraph covers one T cell receptor beta chain sequence. It lacks a known antigen. Within one base of it there is no much larger clone, and no base qualities were kept. The sample is drawn from a study of cytomegalovirus exposure and HLA in healthy donors (dated by TCRdb to 2017 to 2019). Background on the whole study: In an earlier analysis of fewer than 750 of the donors, approximately 300 Gb of sequence data and 120 million or so unique TCR beta sequences from about 190 million T cells were reported. Around 320 gigabases of sequencing data and 78 million or so unique TCR sequences were included in an early release covering about 600 HLA-typed donors. Of the roughly 410 genotyped donors, 80% to 90% were placed in the genetic ancestry cluster associated with self-reported Caucasian donors. The study aimed to test whether cataloging public T cell receptors could reveal signatures of past pathogen exposure. Using immunosequencing, the study profiled T cell repertoires from fewer than 700 subjects and related those repertoires to cytomegalovirus serostatus. A separate validation cohort of 90 to 150 different subjects was used in addition to the roughly 720-subject first cohort. To predict cytomegalovirus infection status, the study combined high-throughput TCR immunosequencing, statistical association of individual TCRs with disease status, and machine learning. A later analysis re-analyzed previously published TCR beta repertoires from roughly 630 donors and added high-resolution HLA genotyping to study TCR occurrence patterns. In the later analysis, no new phenotypic data were used to find candidate immune exposures; instead, reliance was placed on TCR beta sequences and their occurrence across donors. To decide whether each TCR beta V gene segment behaved as functional or pseudogenic, an earlier analysis of approximately 620 of the donors relied on high-throughput TCR beta sequencing. Donor age, sex, ethnicity and CMV serostatus were compiled together with the repertoire data. In a later genetic analysis, genome-wide SNP genotypes for about 65% of the roughly 700 donors were used, and that subset was treated as a discovery cohort. Every repertoire in the discovery cohort had been generated on one and the same sequencing platform. HLA typing covered class I and class II loci at four-digit resolution. Typing coverage varied by locus: roughly 620-640 donors for A, B, C, DRB1 and DQB1; approximately 500 for DQA1; over 600 for DPA1; roughly 470 for DPB1. About five DR-DQ haplotypes were treated as single units for association and clustering because of strong linkage in the cohort. Across approximately 400 genotyped donors of the cohort, an average of roughly 250,000 unique TCR beta nucleotide sequences per donor were sequenced, and approximately 19% of those sequences were non-productive.

Study-wide conclusions, independent of this receptor: In both the original and validation cohorts, the classifier was reported to diagnose cytomegalovirus status with high specificity and sensitivity. Specific HLA alleles were associated with 18,000 or so TCR beta sequences at a false discovery rate of 0.05 in a later analysis. According to the authors, the approach could potentially be generalized to other disease states and immunological phenotypes. Most TCR sequences were observed very rarely across donors, whereas some public TCRs were present in many individuals. Presence/absence analyses assumed roughly uniform sequencing depth across donors, an assumption that may not hold. Some IMGT-functional V segments, including TRBV6-2 and TRBV6-3, could not be distinguished by the 87-base-pair reads and were therefore excluded. In a later analysis, most CMV-associated TCR beta chains were found to appear HLA-restricted, with HLA associations seemingly driven largely by CMV exposure. CMV serostatus was the only immune exposure information available for the cohort. Strong co-occurrence of HLA alleles, especially DR and DQ, made assigning TCR associations to individual alleles difficult. A further reported finding was that TCR beta sequences accurately predicted the HLA-A and HLA-B alleles for most subjects in the first cohort. Because HLA typing was missing for some donors at each locus, association tests included only the typed subset. An earlier analysis of some 560 of the donors showed that most TCR beta V segments appeared in productive rearrangements either about 87% or about 30% of the time, which broadly matched IMGT annotations. Correlated functional status among segregating V segments might reflect linkage disequilibrium, but an unknown experimental factor could not be ruled out. A group of highly shared sequence variants was considered likely to be a technical artifact of the sequencing pipeline. Three of the identified cytomegalovirus-associated TCR beta chains were confirmed in vitro to be specific for cytomegalovirus antigens. In a later analysis, the rate of TCR association differed among HLA loci, with DRB1 alleles having the most associated TCRs and HLA-C alleles having the fewest. In a later analysis, HLA-associated TCR beta chains showed more clonal expansion and lower generation probabilities than non-associated chains that were equally common. An association between a missense DCLRE1C variant and V-gene and J-gene trimming of TCR beta chains was found in a later genetic analysis and replicated in an independent cohort. The cohort was sequenced for TCR beta chains only, and without alpha or paired-chain data the features that could be detected were limited. In a later genetic analysis, fewer N-insertions in productive TCRs were reported among donors in an Asian-associated ancestry cluster than the roughly 710-donor mean. Because counts were too low, some 17 rarely observed V segments, including chromosome 9 orphons, were left out of the earlier analysis of a few hundred of the donors. A total of 150 to 200 TCR beta chains were listed by the study as associated with cytomegalovirus. Several of the top co-occurrence clusters appeared to be linked to parvovirus B19, influenza, CMV and Epstein-Barr virus, according to a later analysis.

The cohort was made up of approximately 670 healthy bone marrow donors. At the time of sampling, every cohort member was nominally healthy, though immune exposures that went unrecorded were likely present. The donor was CMV seropositive and belonged to the group of 250 to 300 seropositive cohort members. Every donor gave a peripheral blood sample, and the peripheral blood mononuclear cells from that sample were used for TCR beta sequencing. Genomic DNA extraction from the blood cell samples was performed with the Qiagen DNeasy Blood Extraction Kit. V sheds 6 bases and J sheds 3 bases, leaving 9 bases between their ends. CDR1 DFQATT and CDR2 SNEGSKA are derived from the germline V gene (reference sequence). The cysteine opens and the phenylalanine closes a CDR3 of 11 amino acids. The entry retains the CDR3 DNA only, 33 bases that are in frame from base 1. Library prep was done by the immunoSEQ multiplex PCR assay. For the multiplex PCR, a mixture combining 60 forward primers for TCR Vbeta segments and 13 reverse primers for TCR Jbeta segments was used. The CDR3 region of rearranged TCR beta genes was amplified from genomic DNA with a multiplex PCR assay. The amplified TCR beta libraries were sequenced on the Illumina HiSeq System as 87-base-pair reads. Per the source publication's procedure: Across the 666 repertoires, a later analysis counted approximately 83 million unique TCR beta chains, around 10 million of which were shared by at least two donors. Raw reads were error-corrected and collapsed into unique sequences by a nearest-neighbor algorithm in which closely related sequences were merged to remove PCR and sequencing errors. Alignment of CDR3 sequences to IMGT reference sequences was used to assign V, D and J gene segments. Each retained sequence needed at least a six-nucleotide match to both a V gene segment and a J gene segment. A rearrangement was called productive if the CDR3 had no stop codons and remained in frame with V and J, and every other rearrangement was called non-productive. CDR3 was defined by IMGT convention, running from the second conserved V-encoded cysteine to the conserved J-encoded phenylalanine. The earlier analysis of around 640 of the donors excluded sequences that lacked an unambiguous match to a single V gene segment. An earlier analysis of a few hundred of the donors called V segments functional above 56.7% productive rearrangements and segregating when the between-donor standard deviation exceeded 5%. To diagnose cytomegalovirus status from the catalog of TCR beta chain sequences, a statistical classification framework was built. In a later analysis, TCR nucleotide sequences were compared against IMGT/GENE-DB human TR gene sequences so that V and J genes could be assigned. Using the TCRdist pipeline, a later analysis assigned CDR3 sequences along with most-parsimonious VDJ recombination scenarios. In a later analysis, every TCR beta chain was defined by the combination of its CDR3 amino acid sequence and its V-gene family, and reads without a unique V-gene family were dropped. As a way to deal with suspected cross-contamination and a sequencing artifact, a later analysis dropped roughly 600 nucleotide sequences that were highly shared and had low generation probability. For each public chain, a later analysis derived a clonal expansion index from normalized ranks of inferred template counts within each repertoire. In a later analysis, generation probabilities were computed with a VDJ recombination model fitted to out-of-frame rearrangements, and the resulting probabilities were checked against IGoR. A later analysis scored TCR-TCR, TCR-HLA and TCR-CMV co-occurrence with hypergeometric tests, applying a repertoire-size bias correction to TCR pairs. To estimate false discovery rates, a later analysis permuted the HLA or CMV assignments 20 times. In a later analysis, co-occurring TCRs were grouped using DBSCAN, and TCRdist sequence similarity was added for clustering within HLA-allele-positive subsets. Repertoires with fewer than 30,000 or more than 120,000 public chains, plus five repertoires with anomalous nucleotide sharing, were excluded from co-occurrence clustering. In TCRdb, the immuneACCESS table is reduced to in-frame sequences with V and J assigned. These tables do not hold every clone; where another copy was compared, an unresolved V gene accounts for under half, and the others remain unexplained. The D gene and trimming were derived from the DNA, and the V and J assignments and clone size from that table. The sample yields some 140,000 clones; approximately 78% were counted once. Jointly, the top ten make up about 7.4% of the sample.

Recombination linked TRBV20-1 to TRBJ2-7, with an unclear D gene assignment. The sequencing sample was made of PBMCs. This receptor was obtained from a woman in her fifties or sixties in good health and CMV-seropositive. The base sequence is TGCAGTGCCCCCGTCCTCTACGAGCAGTACTTC. Its translation reads: CSAPVLYEQYF.